Below are 25 T cell receptor beta chains sequenced from a single sample in a study of PD-1 blockade in classical Hodgkin lymphoma. Method: immunoSEQ multiplex PCR; TCRdb's copy keeps in-frame clones and lacks some. This table holds about 6,000 clones, 82% found once. All the patients suffered relapse after autologous stem cell transplantation, and brentuximab vedotin exposure differed. Thawed PBMCs supplied CD8+ T cells via magnetic negative selection. This sample comprised CD8+ T cells from blood, obtained at baseline. These receptors came from a human donor with classical Hodgkin lymphoma.

The chain is built from TRBV29-1 and TRBJ2-7, with D possibly matching TRBD2 (6 bases). Per germline, CDR1 SQVTM and CDR2 ANQGSEA. The CDR3 consists of 16 residues. Trimming removed 6 bases from V and 1 base from J, with 22 bases in between. The CDR3 region is CSVRLGVPGGSYEQYF. The CDR3 bases are TGCAGCGTCCGGTTGGGCGTACCCGGGGGATCCTACGAGCAGTACTTC.

V is TRBV7-9 and J is TRBJ1-4, with 9 bases aligning to TRBD1. V was pared by 5 bases and J by 4 bases, with 2 bases of the junction left unmatched. The CDR3 length is 14 residues. The germline gives CDR1 SEHNR, CDR2 FQNEAQ (reference sequence). CDR3 sequence (DNA): TGTGCCAGCAGCCCGGGACAGGGTAATGAAAAACTGTTTTTT. This gives the protein CASSPGQGNEKLFF.

CDR3 nucleotide sequence: TGCGCCACCTTTGACAGGGGCGGACAGCCCCAGCATTTT. This sequence encodes CATFDRGGQPQHF. The chain uses TRBV10-1 and TRBJ1-5; 8 nucleotides agree with TRBD1. The CDR3 extends over 13 amino acids. Germline CDR1 reads WNHNN; CDR2 reads SYGVQD (reference sequence). V was pared by 10 bases and J by 7 bases, with 9 bases of the junction left unmatched.

In its sample, this clone was seen a few times. This chain links TRBV5-4 with TRBJ2-3; 7 bases fit TRBD2. The CDR3 has 15 amino acids. From germline, CDR1 is SGHNT and CDR2 YYREEE (reference sequence). J gave up 1 base and V 3 bases, and 5 bases lay outside the gene matches. CDR3 region: CASSSSAGGTDTQYF. The CDR3 DNA reads TGTGCCAGCAGCTCTAGCGCGGGGGGCACAGATACGCAGTATTTT.

V gene TRBV11-1 combines with J gene TRBJ2-7; possible D gene TRBD2, 6 bases. Trimming pared 8 bases from V and 3 bases from J, leaving 11 bases between. CDR1 and CDR2 (germline): SGHAT, FQDESV (reference sequence). The CDR3 has 12 residues. The CDR3 loop is CASAEEGYEQYF. Here the CDR3 DNA reads TGTGCCAGCGCGGAGGAGGGCTACGAGCAGTACTTC.

This clone is labeled large. Other DNA sequences in this sample translate to the same CDR3. J is TRBJ1-2 and V is TRBV27; TRBD1 matches 8 bases. The CDR3 has 17 amino acids. Trimming cost V 5 bases and J 0 bases; bases outside gene matches: 11. In germline, CDR1 is MNHEY, CDR2 SMNVEV (reference sequence). The CDR3 coding sequence is TGTGCCAGCAGTCCCCGCGCAGGGGGCGGATCTAACTATGGCTACACCTTC. It translates to CASSPRAGGGSNYGYTF.

The chain recombines TRBV4-2 with TRBJ1-2; a possible D gene is TRBD1 (5 bases). The CDR3 consists of 14 residues. Germline V gene sequence: CDR1 LGHNA, CDR2 YNFKEQ. The ends were cut back, 1 base at V and 10 bases at J, with 16 bases in the middle. The CDR3 DNA is TGTGCCAGCAGCCAAGCAGGAGGTCGGGACTCCTACACCTTC. This sequence encodes CASSQAGGRDSYTF.

This clone has only a few counts. The chain couples TRBV19 to TRBJ1-1; weak D call: TRBD1 (5 bases). From germline, CDR1 is LNHDA and CDR2 SQIVND (reference sequence). The CDR3 extends over 15 amino acids. Trimming shortened V by 9 bases and J by 1 base, and 18 bases separated the two germline ends. The CDR3 loop is CASFSRTHENTEAFF. In DNA form, the CDR3 reads TGTGCCAGCTTTTCCCGGACACACGAGAACACTGAAGCTTTCTTT.

This chain joins TRBV10-3 and TRBJ2-7; no definite D call. The CDR3 is 12 amino acids. Between the trimmed V and J ends, which lost 3 bases and 5 bases, there was a span of 8 bases. Germline V gene data show CDR1 as ENHRY and CDR2 as SYGVKD. CDR3 coding DNA: TGTGCCATCAGTGAAGGCCGCGACGAGCAGTACTTC. It is translated as CAISEGRDEQYF.

V usage is TRBV10-1 and J usage is TRBJ2-2; 7 bases match TRBD2. The CDR3 runs to 13 residues. Germline CDR1 reads WNHNN; CDR2 reads SYGVQD (reference sequence). J gave up 3 bases and V 11 bases, and 6 bases lay outside the gene matches. The CDR3 spells CASGGSDTGELFF. CDR3 nucleotides: TGCGCCTCCGGGGGGAGTGACACCGGGGAGCTGTTTTTT.

This chain uses TRBV9 with TRBJ2-1; D uncertain. In germline, CDR1 is SGDLS, CDR2 YYNGEE. CDR3 size: 16 residues. V shed 4 bases and J shed 6 bases, with 20 bases lying between them. The DNA of the CDR3 is TGTGCCAGCAGCCCCGCTGGCAGGCTTGTAAGCAATGAGCAGTTCTTC. Residues: CASSPAGRLVSNEQFF.

The chain carries TRBV9 and TRBJ1-1; D is ambiguous. The germline V gene has CDR1 SGDLS and CDR2 YYNGEE. Trimming cost V 0 bases and J 3 bases, with 12 bases left between them. This CDR3 has 15 residues. This chain's CDR3 is CASSVGPGSHTEAFF. The CDR3 DNA reads as TGTGCCAGCAGCGTAGGGCCCGGGTCCCACACTGAAGCTTTCTTT.

J is TRBJ2-2 and V is TRBV9; possible D gene TRBD1, 5 bases. V was shortened by 2 bases and J by 7 bases, with 9 bases between the two germline ends. From germline, CDR1 is SGDLS and CDR2 YYNGEE. This CDR3 comprises 13 residues. Here the CDR3 reads CASSVDIIGELFF. For the CDR3, the DNA is TGTGCCAGCAGCGTGGACATTATCGGGGAGCTGTTTTTT. The variable domain in full, completed from reference TRBV9 and TRBJ2-2, reads DSGVTQTPKHLITATGQRVTLRCSPRSGDLSVYWYQQSLDQGLQFLIQYYNGEERAKGNILERFSAQQFPDLHSELNLSSLELGDSALYFCASSVDIIGELFFGEGSRLTVL.

This clone was found once. The chain carries TRBV7-9 and TRBJ2-1; TRBD1 or TRBD2 may be the D gene (5 bases each). CDR3 size: 18 residues. The germline gives CDR1 SEHNR, CDR2 FQNEAQ (reference sequence). Trimming took off 4 bases at V and 2 bases at J, with 21 bases between the two ends. The CDR3 nucleotides are TGTGCCAGCAGCTCCACGGGGTCAGGGTCCCATCCCTACAATGAGCAGTTCTTC. Its translation: CASSSTGSGSHPYNEQFF. The variable domain in full, completed from reference TRBV7-9 and TRBJ2-1, reads DTGVSQNPRHKITKRGQNVTFRCDPISEHNRLYWYRQTLGQGPEFLTYFQNEAQLEKSRLLSDRFSAERPKGSFSTLEIQRTEQGDSAMYLCASSSTGSGSHPYNEQFFGPGTRLTVL.

The chain joins TRBV30 to TRBJ2-1, with unresolved D. V was pared by 8 bases and J by 3 bases, with 8 bases between. This CDR3 region has 11 residues. Germline V lookup: CDR1 GTSNPN, CDR2 SVGIG (reference sequence). CDR3: CAGEVYNEQFF. The CDR3 coding sequence is TGTGCCGGGGAAGTCTACAATGAGCAGTTCTTC.

V is TRBV6-1 and J is TRBJ2-1; 7 bases are a match to TRBD2. The CDR3 runs to 16 residues. Germline-derived CDR1 and CDR2 are MNHNS and SASEGT. Losses at the gene ends were 2 bases for V and 0 bases for J; bases not matched to a gene: 4. In DNA form, the CDR3 reads TGTGCCAGCAGTGAATGGCGGGGGAGCTCCTACAATGAGCAGTTCTTC. Translation gives CASSEWRGSSYNEQFF.

The chain links TRBV19 to TRBJ2-2; 8 bases match TRBD1. The CDR3 loop spans 15 amino acids. The ends lost 8 bases at V and 4 bases at J; junction bases unmatched: 9. Germline CDR1 is LNHDA and CDR2 is SQIVND (reference sequence). Here the CDR3 reads CASEENRGSTGELFF. CDR3 bases: TGTGCCAGTGAGGAGAACAGGGGGAGCACCGGGGAGCTGTTTTTT.

The rearrangement links TRBV29-1 to TRBJ2-1; D remains ambiguous. The V end lost 7 bases, the J end lost 0 bases, and 7 bases lay between the germline ends. The length of the CDR3 is 12 residues. From germline, CDR1 is SQVTM and CDR2 ANQGSEA. The CDR3 DNA is TGCAGCGCCCCGTACTCCTACAATGAGCAGTTCTTC. It codes for CSAPYSYNEQFF.

The rearrangement uses TRBV10-2 and TRBJ1-2, with 7 bases matching TRBD1. Germline V gives CDR1 WSHSY, CDR2 SAAADI. The CDR3 has 12 amino acids. V was clipped by 7 bases and J by 6 bases; unmatched bases: 5. In nucleotides, the CDR3 is TGCGCCAGCAAAACAGGGGAGGATGGCTACACCTTC. It is translated as CASKTGEDGYTF.

The genes are TRBV28 and TRBJ1-1; D gene unclear. This CDR3 has 15 residues. CDR1 and CDR2 from the germline V gene are MDHEN and SYDVKM. The V end lost 2 bases, the J end lost 1 base, and 11 bases lay between the germline ends. CDR3 in DNA: TGTGCCAGCAGTTTAAGGACCGACTGGAACACTGAAGCTTTCTTT. Amino acids: CASSLRTDWNTEAFF.

This chain uses TRBV4-3 with TRBJ2-7, with no clear D. This CDR3 comprises 14 residues. The V and J ends lost 1 base and 2 bases respectively, with 9 bases between them. The germline gives CDR1 LGHNA, CDR2 YSLEER. The chain's CDR3 is CASSQVAATYEQYF. The CDR3 nucleotides are TGCGCCAGCAGCCAAGTGGCAGCCACCTACGAGCAGTACTTC.

This chain connects TRBV13 to TRBJ2-7; D is undetermined. The V end lost 1 base, the J end lost 0 bases, and 4 bases lay between the germline ends. CDR1 PRHDT and CDR2 FYEKMQ come from the germline V gene (reference sequence). This CDR3 comprises 13 residues. Written as DNA, the CDR3 is TGTGCCAGCAGCTTAGCTCGCTCCTACGAGCAGTACTTC. Protein: CASSLARSYEQYF.

The rearrangement links TRBV7-9 to TRBJ2-1; D call uncertain. V lost 5 bases and J 2 bases, leaving 7 bases between the germline ends. Per the germline V gene, CDR1 is SEHNR and CDR2 is FQNEAQ (reference sequence). The CDR3 runs 13 residues. CDR3 region: CASSPDTYNEQFF. The CDR3 nucleotides read TGTGCCAGCAGCCCTGACACCTACAATGAGCAGTTCTTC.

The chain links TRBV2 to TRBJ2-2; 7 bases fit TRBD1. The germline V gene has CDR1 SNHLY and CDR2 FYNNEI. V was clipped by 1 base and J by 1 base; unmatched bases: 3. This CDR3 comprises 16 residues. DNA of the CDR3: TGTGCCAGCAGTGAAGGGACAGGCGGGAACACCGGGGAGCTGTTTTTT. It is translated as CASSEGTGGNTGELFF.

The rearrangement links TRBV5-1 to TRBJ2-1; D not certain. Per germline, CDR1 SGHRS and CDR2 YFSETQ. This CDR3 is built from 13 residues. V lost 0 bases and J 8 bases, leaving 9 bases between the germline ends. Written as DNA, the CDR3 is TGCGCCAGCAGCTTGGCCCCGGCGGATGAGCAGTTCTTC. Translation: CASSLAPADEQFF.